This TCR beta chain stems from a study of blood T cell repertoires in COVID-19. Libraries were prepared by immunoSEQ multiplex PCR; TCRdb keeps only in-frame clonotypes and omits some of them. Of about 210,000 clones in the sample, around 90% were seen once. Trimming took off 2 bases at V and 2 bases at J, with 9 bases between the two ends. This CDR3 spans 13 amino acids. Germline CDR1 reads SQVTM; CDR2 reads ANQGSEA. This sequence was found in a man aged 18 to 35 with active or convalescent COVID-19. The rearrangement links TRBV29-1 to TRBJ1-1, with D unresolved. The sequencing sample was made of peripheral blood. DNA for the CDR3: TGCAGCGTTGAACGCCCCCTAAACACTGAAGCTTTCTTT. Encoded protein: CSVERPLNTEAFF.